Presented here are 21 T cell receptor beta chains from one specimen sequenced in a study of OX40 agonist ivuxolimab in advanced cancers. Sequencing was performed with immunoSEQ multiplex PCR; in TCRdb, only in-frame clones are kept and a portion is missing. The sample includes approximately 73,000 clones, 87% of them seen just once. Specimen: CD4+ or CD8+ T cells sorted from blood, collected in a trial of the OX40 agonist ivuxolimab. The receptors come from an adult with an advanced solid tumor such as melanoma, head and neck, liver or kidney cancer.

V gene TRBV5-4 combines with J gene TRBJ2-7; 10 bases align to TRBD2. The length of the CDR3 is 15 residues. The ends lost 0 bases at V and 3 bases at J; junction bases unmatched: 3. Germline V gene sequence: CDR1 SGHNT, CDR2 YYREEE (reference sequence). The CDR3 here is CASSLGGLANYEQYF. The DNA of the CDR3 is TGTGCCAGCAGCTTGGGGGGACTAGCGAACTACGAGCAGTACTTC.

V and J are TRBV20-1 and TRBJ1-2; D not resolved. The V end lost 2 bases, the J end lost 4 bases, and 5 bases lay between the germline ends. CDR1 is DFQATT and CDR2 is SNEGSKA in the germline V gene (reference sequence). The CDR3 covers 11 residues. The CDR3 reads CSARIRYGYTF. CDR3 DNA: TGCAGTGCTAGAATCCGCTATGGCTACACCTTC.

The chain couples TRBV19 to TRBJ2-4; tentatively, D is TRBD1 (6 bases). Germline V gene lookup returns CDR1 LNHDA and CDR2 SQIVND (reference sequence). The CDR3 has 16 residues. Trimming took off 2 bases at V and 0 bases at J, with 11 bases between the two ends. CDR3 amino acids: CASSIRQAGAKNIQYF. CDR3 coding DNA: TGTGCCAGTAGTATACGACAGGCGGGAGCCAAAAACATTCAGTACTTC.

V gene TRBV6-7 combines with J gene TRBJ2-3, with a possible D match to TRBD1 (5 bases). TRBV6-7 is an ORF, with its function uncertain. This CDR3 is built from 18 residues. V was trimmed by 0 bases and J by 0 bases, leaving 16 bases between them. The CDR3 is CASSYSKLRVGSTDTQYF. CDR3 bases: TGTGCCAGCAGTTACTCGAAACTCAGGGTGGGGAGCACAGATACGCAGTATTTT.

V is TRBV4-1 and J is TRBJ2-3; the D gene is possibly TRBD1 (5 bases). The length of the CDR3 is 14 residues. The V gene lost 2 bases and the J gene lost 5 bases, with 11 bases spanning the gap. Germline CDR1 and CDR2: MGHRA and YSYEKL. CDR3 protein: CASSQTGRGDTQYF. The CDR3 nucleotides are TGCGCCAGCAGCCAAACCGGAAGGGGAGATACGCAGTATTTT.

The chain carries TRBV10-1 and TRBJ2-2; D not resolved. V lost 3 bases and J 6 bases, leaving 14 bases between the germline ends. The CDR3 is 15 amino acids. Germline-derived CDR1 and CDR2 are WNHNN and SYGVQD (reference sequence). CDR3 DNA: TGCGCCAGCAGTGATCCGGCAAAGCCTCCCGGGGAGCTGTTTTTT. Amino acid sequence: CASSDPAKPPGELFF.

On this clone: The same CDR3 arises from other DNA sequences in this sample as well. CDR3 nucleotide sequence: TGCGCCAGCAGCTTAGGACAGCTCCAAGAGACCCAGTACTTC. Its translation is CASSLGQLQETQYF. The V call is TRBV5-1, the J call TRBJ2-5; a weak D match, TRBD1 (6 bases). Germline values: CDR1 SGHRS, CDR2 YFSETQ. V lost 2 bases and J lost 1, with 9 bases in between. This CDR3 is built from 14 residues. Full variable domain (missing parts from reference TRBV5-1 and TRBJ2-5): KAGVTQTPRYLIKTRGQQVTLSCSPISGHRSVSWYQQTPGQGLQFLFEYFSETQRNKGNFPGRFSGRQFSNSRSEMNVSTLELGDSALYLCASSLGQLQETQYFGPGTRLLVL.

V is TRBV2 and J is TRBJ2-2; a weak D match, TRBD1 (6 bases). This CDR3 region has 15 residues. The V gene lost 3 bases and the J gene lost 1 base, with 9 bases spanning the gap. Per the germline V gene, CDR1 is SNHLY and CDR2 is FYNNEI. The CDR3 region is CASSESRGNTGELFF. In DNA form, the CDR3 reads TGTGCCAGCAGTGAGTCCAGGGGGAACACCGGGGAGCTGTTTTTT.

This clone was observed a few times. The V gene is TRBV30, the J gene TRBJ1-1, with D unclear. The CDR3 spans 13 residues. The germline gives CDR1 GTSNPN, CDR2 SVGIG (reference sequence). Trimming took off 0 bases at V and 4 bases at J, with 9 bases between the two ends. CDR3 sequence (DNA): TGTGCCTGGAGTGTTGGGGTCGGCACTGAAGCTTTCTTT. Its translation is CAWSVGVGTEAFF.

The table lists this clone with a count of one. V is TRBV27 and J is TRBJ2-7, with D hard to call. V was pared by 0 bases and J by 2 bases, with 11 bases between. This CDR3 comprises 15 residues. Germline V gives CDR1 MNHEY, CDR2 SMNVEV (reference sequence). CDR3 sequence: CASSLSSFTPYEQYF. The DNA of the CDR3 is TGTGCCAGCAGTTTATCGTCGTTTACCCCCTACGAGCAGTACTTC.

V gene TRBV28 combines with J gene TRBJ1-2; tentatively, D is TRBD1 (6 bases). The length of the CDR3 is 15 residues. The V and J ends lost 2 bases and 4 bases respectively, with 14 bases between them. Germline CDR1 reads MDHEN; CDR2 reads SYDVKM. The CDR3 sequence is CASSLSGGGGYGYTF. The CDR3 bases are TGTGCCAGCAGTTTAAGCGGGGGAGGGGGCTATGGCTACACCTTC.

V is TRBV7-3 and J is TRBJ2-1; TRBD2 matches 8 bases. The CDR3 sequence is 16 residues long. The J segment lost 10 bases and the V segment lost 5 bases, leaving 16 bases of the junction unmatched. The germline V gene has CDR1 SGHTA and CDR2 FQGTGA. The CDR3 nucleotides are TGTGCCAGCAGCCCCGGATGGGCAGCGGGAGTAAGCGAGCAGTTCTTC. It translates to CASSPGWAAGVSEQFF.

In this sample, this clone is large. This chain connects TRBV4-2 to TRBJ2-2; D may be TRBD1 or TRBD2 (6 bases each). This CDR3 has 15 residues. V was shortened by 6 bases and J by 6 bases, with 17 bases between the two germline ends. In germline, CDR1 is LGHNA, CDR2 YNFKEQ. CDR3 in DNA: TGTGCCAGCAGTCTCGGGGGCTCTAATGCCGGGGAGCTGTTTTTT. Translation: CASSLGGSNAGELFF.

The rearrangement joins TRBV14 to TRBJ2-1, with 9 bases that match TRBD2. The junction had 1 base not matched to a gene; V was cut back by 1 base and J by 0 bases. The germline V gene encodes CDR1 SGHDN and CDR2 FVKESK. This CDR3 contains 16 residues. This CDR3 reads CASSQVAGASYNEQFF. In DNA form, the CDR3 reads TGTGCCAGCAGCCAAGTAGCGGGGGCCTCCTACAATGAGCAGTTCTTC.

This rearrangement joins TRBV5-1 to TRBJ1-6, with D perhaps TRBD1 (5 bases). The CDR3 consists of 15 residues. Trimming cost V 4 bases and J 7 bases, with 15 bases left between them. Germline CDR1 SGHRS, CDR2 YFSETQ. DNA of the CDR3: TGCGCCAGCAGCGAGGACACCGGTCCCAATTCACCCCTCCACTTT. Amino acid sequence: CASSEDTGPNSPLHF.

In its sample, this clone was seen once. Here the CDR3 DNA reads TGTGCCAGCAGCTCCCGGGCCTTCCCTGACCTTAAACTGTTTTTT. Translated: CASSSRAFPDLKLFF. The rearrangement uses TRBV7-8 and TRBJ1-4; the D is unclear. There are 15 residues in the CDR3. Trimming shortened V by 4 bases and J by 11 bases, and 20 bases separated the two germline ends. Germline values: CDR1 SGHVS, CDR2 FQNEAQ.

The gene calls are TRBV19 and TRBJ2-5; tentatively, D is TRBD1 or TRBD2 (5 bases each). Trimming took off 3 bases at V and 5 bases at J, with 13 bases between the two ends. CDR1 LNHDA and CDR2 SQIVND come from the germline V gene (reference sequence). The CDR3 covers 14 residues. The CDR3 DNA reads as TGTGCCAGTAGTATTGTGGGGGTGTTGGAGACCCAGTACTTC. This gives the protein CASSIVGVLETQYF.

The chain has TRBV2 and TRBJ2-1, with 9 bases lining up with TRBD2. This CDR3 has 14 residues. Germline V lookup: CDR1 SNHLY, CDR2 FYNNEI. Germline trimming cut 3 bases from V and 7 bases from J; bases unmatched to any gene: 4. CDR3 loop: CASSDASGVNEQFF. CDR3 nucleotides: TGTGCCAGCAGTGATGCTAGCGGGGTAAATGAGCAGTTCTTC.

The chain carries TRBV7-2 and TRBJ2-7; 15 nucleotides agree with TRBD2. Trimming removed 8 bases from V and 2 bases from J; junction bases left unmatched: 4. Germline CDR1 reads SGHTA; CDR2 reads FQGNSA. The CDR3 runs to 15 residues. CDR3 protein: CASGLAGGRAYEQYF. The CDR3 bases are TGTGCCAGCGGACTAGCGGGGGGGAGGGCCTACGAGCAGTACTTC.

The CDR3 DNA is TGTGCCAGCATAGATGGACAGGGGCCCCTTTTTGGCAATCAGCCCCAGCATTTT. Protein product: CASIDGQGPLFGNQPQHF. V usage is TRBV28 and J usage is TRBJ1-5, with TRBD1 matching 9 bases. V was clipped by 7 bases and J by 2 bases; unmatched bases: 15. The CDR3 totals 18 residues. Germline-derived CDR1 and CDR2 are MDHEN and SYDVKM. Combining the CDR3 with reference TRBV28 and TRBJ1-5 gives the whole variable domain DVKVTQSSRYLVKRTGEKVFLECVQDMDHENMFWYRQDPGLGLRLIYFSYDVKMKEKGDIPEGYSVSREKKERFSLILESASTNQTSMYLCASIDGQGPLFGNQPQHFGDGTRLSIL.

V and J are TRBV7-9 and TRBJ2-7, with D perhaps assigned TRBD1 or TRBD2 (6 bases each). The CDR3 is made up of 14 amino acids. Germline V gene data show CDR1 as SEHNR and CDR2 as FQNEAQ (reference sequence). V lost 3 bases, J lost 3 bases, and 12 bases lay in between. CDR3 DNA sequence: TGTGCCAGCAGCTTCGCGGGACAACTCTACGAGCAGTACTTC. Translation gives CASSFAGQLYEQYF.